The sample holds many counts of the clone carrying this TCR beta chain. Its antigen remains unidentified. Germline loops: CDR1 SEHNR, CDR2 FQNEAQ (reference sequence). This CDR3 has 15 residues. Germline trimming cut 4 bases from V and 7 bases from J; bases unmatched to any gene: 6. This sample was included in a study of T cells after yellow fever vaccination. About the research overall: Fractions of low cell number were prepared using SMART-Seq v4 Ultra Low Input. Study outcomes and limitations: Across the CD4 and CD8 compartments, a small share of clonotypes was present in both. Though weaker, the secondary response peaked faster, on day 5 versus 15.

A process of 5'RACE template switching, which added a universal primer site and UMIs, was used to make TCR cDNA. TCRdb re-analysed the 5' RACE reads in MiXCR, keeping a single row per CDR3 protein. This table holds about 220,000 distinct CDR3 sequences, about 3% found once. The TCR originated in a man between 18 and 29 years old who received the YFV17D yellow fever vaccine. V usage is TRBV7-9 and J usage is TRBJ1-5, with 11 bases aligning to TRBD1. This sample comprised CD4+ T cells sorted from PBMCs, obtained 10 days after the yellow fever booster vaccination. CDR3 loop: CASSSGQGAWQPQHF. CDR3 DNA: TGTGCCAGCAGCTCCGGACAGGGGGCTTGGCAGCCCCAGCATTTT.